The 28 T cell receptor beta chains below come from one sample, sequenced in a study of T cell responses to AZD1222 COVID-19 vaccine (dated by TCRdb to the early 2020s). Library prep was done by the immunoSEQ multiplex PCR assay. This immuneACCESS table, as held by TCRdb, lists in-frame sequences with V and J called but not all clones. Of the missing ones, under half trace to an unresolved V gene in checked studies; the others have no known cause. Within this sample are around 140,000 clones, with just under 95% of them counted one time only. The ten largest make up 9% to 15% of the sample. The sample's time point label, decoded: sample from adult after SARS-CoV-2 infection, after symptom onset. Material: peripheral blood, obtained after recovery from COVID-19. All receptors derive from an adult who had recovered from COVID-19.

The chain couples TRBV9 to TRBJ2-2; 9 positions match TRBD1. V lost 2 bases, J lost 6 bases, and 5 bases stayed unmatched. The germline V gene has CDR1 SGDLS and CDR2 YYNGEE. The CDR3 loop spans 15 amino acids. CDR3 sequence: CASSVGQGWPGELFF. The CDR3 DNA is TGTGCCAGCAGCGTCGGACAGGGGTGGCCCGGGGAGCTGTTTTTT. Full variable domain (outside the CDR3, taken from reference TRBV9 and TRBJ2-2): DSGVTQTPKHLITATGQRVTLRCSPRSGDLSVYWYQQSLDQGLQFLIQYYNGEERAKGNILERFSAQQFPDLHSELNLSSLELGDSALYFCASSVGQGWPGELFFGEGSRLTVL.

In nucleotides, the CDR3 is TGTGCCAGCAGTTTAGTAGGGGGCACAGATACGCAGTATTTT. It codes for CASSLVGGTDTQYF. The chain recombines TRBV27 with TRBJ2-3, with D tentatively TRBD1 (5 bases). The length of the CDR3 is 14 residues. Trimming removed 2 bases at V and 1 base at J, with 7 bases between. Germline V gives CDR1 MNHEY, CDR2 SMNVEV (reference sequence).

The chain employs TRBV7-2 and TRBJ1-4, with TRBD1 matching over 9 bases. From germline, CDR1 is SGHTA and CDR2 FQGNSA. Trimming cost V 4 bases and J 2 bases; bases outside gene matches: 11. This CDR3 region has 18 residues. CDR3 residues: CASSYKTGTGLTNEKLFF. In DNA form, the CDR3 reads TGTGCCAGCAGCTACAAGACCGGGACAGGGCTGACTAATGAAAAACTGTTTTTT.

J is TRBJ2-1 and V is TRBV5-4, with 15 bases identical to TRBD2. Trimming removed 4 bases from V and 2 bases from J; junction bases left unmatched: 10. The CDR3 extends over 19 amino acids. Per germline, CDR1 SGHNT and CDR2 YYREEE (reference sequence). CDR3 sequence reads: CASSPRTSGRAGAYNEQFF. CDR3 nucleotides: TGTGCCAGCAGCCCCCGGACTAGCGGGAGGGCCGGAGCCTACAATGAGCAGTTCTTC.

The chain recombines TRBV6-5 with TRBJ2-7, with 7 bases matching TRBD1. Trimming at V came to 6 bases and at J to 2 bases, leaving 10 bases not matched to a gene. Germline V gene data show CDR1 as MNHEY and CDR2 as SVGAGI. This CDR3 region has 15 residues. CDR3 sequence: CASRPDRATAYEQYF. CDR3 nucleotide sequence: TGTGCCAGCAGACCCGACAGGGCCACCGCCTACGAGCAGTACTTC.

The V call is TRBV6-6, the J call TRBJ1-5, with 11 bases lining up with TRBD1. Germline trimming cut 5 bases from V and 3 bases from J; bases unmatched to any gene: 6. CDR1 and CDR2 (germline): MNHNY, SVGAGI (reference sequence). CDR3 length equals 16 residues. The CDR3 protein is CASSLGQGATNQPQHF. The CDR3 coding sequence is TGTGCCAGCAGTCTCGGACAGGGGGCTACCAATCAGCCCCAGCATTTT.

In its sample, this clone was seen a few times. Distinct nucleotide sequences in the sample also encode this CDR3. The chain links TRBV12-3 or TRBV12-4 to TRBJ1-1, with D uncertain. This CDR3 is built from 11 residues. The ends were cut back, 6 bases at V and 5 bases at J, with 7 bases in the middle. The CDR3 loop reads CASSRRTEAFF. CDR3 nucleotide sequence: TGTGCCAGCAGCCGCAGAACTGAAGCTTTCTTT.

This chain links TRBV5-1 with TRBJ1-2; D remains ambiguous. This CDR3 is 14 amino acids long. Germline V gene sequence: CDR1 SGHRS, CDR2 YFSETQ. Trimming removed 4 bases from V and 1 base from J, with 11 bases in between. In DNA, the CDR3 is TGCGCCAGCAGCCCGGGAAACCTTAACTATGGCTACACCTTC. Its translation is CASSPGNLNYGYTF. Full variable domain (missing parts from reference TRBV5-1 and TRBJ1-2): KAGVTQTPRYLIKTRGQQVTLSCSPISGHRSVSWYQQTPGQGLQFLFEYFSETQRNKGNFPGRFSGRQFSNSRSEMNVSTLELGDSALYLCASSPGNLNYGYTFGSGTRLTVV.

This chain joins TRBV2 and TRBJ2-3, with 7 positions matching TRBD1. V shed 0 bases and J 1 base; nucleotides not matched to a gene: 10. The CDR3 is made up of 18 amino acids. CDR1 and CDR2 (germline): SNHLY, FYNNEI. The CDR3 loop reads CASSEALRQGSGTDTQYF. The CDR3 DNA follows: TGTGCCAGCAGTGAAGCCCTTAGACAGGGTTCGGGCACAGATACGCAGTATTTT.

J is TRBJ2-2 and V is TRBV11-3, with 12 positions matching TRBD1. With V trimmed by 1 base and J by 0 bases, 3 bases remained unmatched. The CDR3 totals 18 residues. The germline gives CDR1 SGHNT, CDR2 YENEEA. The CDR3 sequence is CASSLGDRGPANTGELFF. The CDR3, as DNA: TGTGCCAGCAGCTTAGGGGACAGGGGGCCCGCGAACACCGGGGAGCTGTTTTTT. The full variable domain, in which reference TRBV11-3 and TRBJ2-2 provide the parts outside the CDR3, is EAGVVQSPRYKIIEKKQPVAFWCNPISGHNTLYWYLQNLGQGPELLIRYENEEAVDDSQLPKDRFSAERLKGVDSTLKIQPAELGDSAVYLCASSLGDRGPANTGELFFGEGSRLTVL.

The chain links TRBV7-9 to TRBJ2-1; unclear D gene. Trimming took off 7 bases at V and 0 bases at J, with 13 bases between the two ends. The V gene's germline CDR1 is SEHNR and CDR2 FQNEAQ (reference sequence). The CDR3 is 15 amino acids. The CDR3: CASTLGLSSYNEQFF. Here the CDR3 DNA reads TGTGCCAGCACCCTCGGCCTGAGCTCCTACAATGAGCAGTTCTTC.

As DNA, the CDR3 is TGTGCCAGCAGCTTGGCGGCGGGAGGGAACCTATATGAGCAGTTCTTC. Protein: CASSLAAGGNLYEQFF. The chain employs TRBV5-5 and TRBJ2-1; 9 bases are a match to TRBD2. CDR3 length: 16 residues. Germline values: CDR1 SGHKS, CDR2 YYEKEE (reference sequence). Trimming at V came to 0 bases and at J to 8 bases, leaving 9 bases not matched to a gene.

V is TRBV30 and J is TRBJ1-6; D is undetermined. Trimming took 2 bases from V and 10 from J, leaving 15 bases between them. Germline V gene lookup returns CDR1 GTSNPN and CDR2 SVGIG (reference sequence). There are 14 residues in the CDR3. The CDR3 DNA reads TGTGCCTGGAGTATCGAGGAGCGTAAATCACCCCTCCACTTT. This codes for CAWSIEERKSPLHF.

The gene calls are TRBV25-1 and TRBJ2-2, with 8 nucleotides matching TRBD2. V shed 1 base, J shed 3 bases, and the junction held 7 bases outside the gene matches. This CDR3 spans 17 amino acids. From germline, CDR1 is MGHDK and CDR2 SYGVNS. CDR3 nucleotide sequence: TGTGCCAGCAGTGAATCGCGGCCGGGACTAGACACCGGGGAGCTGTTTTTT. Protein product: CASSESRPGLDTGELFF.

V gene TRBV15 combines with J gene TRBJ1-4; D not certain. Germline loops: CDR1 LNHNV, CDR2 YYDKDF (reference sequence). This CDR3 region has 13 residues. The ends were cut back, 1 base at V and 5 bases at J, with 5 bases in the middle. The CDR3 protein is CATSRAQNEKLFF. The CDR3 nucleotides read TGTGCCACCAGCAGAGCCCAGAATGAAAAACTGTTTTTT.

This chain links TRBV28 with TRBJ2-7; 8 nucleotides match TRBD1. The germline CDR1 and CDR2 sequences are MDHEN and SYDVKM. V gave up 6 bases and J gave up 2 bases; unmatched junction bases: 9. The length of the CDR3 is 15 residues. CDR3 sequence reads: CASSQGTGVPYEQYF. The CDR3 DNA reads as TGTGCCAGCAGCCAGGGGACAGGAGTACCCTACGAGCAGTACTTC.

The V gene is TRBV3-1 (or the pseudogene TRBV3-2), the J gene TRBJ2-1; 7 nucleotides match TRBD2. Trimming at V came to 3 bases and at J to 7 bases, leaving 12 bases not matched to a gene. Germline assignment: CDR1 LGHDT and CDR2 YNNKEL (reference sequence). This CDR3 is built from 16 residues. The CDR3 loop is CASSQMGGRAKNEQFF. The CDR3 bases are TGTGCCAGCAGCCAGATGGGAGGGAGGGCCAAAAATGAGCAGTTCTTC.

The CDR3 bases are TGTGCCAGCAGTCTAGCCAGGGGGAACACTGAAGCTTTCTTT. It yields the protein CASSLARGNTEAFF. V usage is TRBV6-5 and J usage is TRBJ1-1, with D maybe TRBD1 (6 bases). V was cut by 5 bases and J by 1 base, with 11 bases left in between. Germline CDR1 and CDR2: MNHEY and SVGAGI. The CDR3 has 14 amino acids.

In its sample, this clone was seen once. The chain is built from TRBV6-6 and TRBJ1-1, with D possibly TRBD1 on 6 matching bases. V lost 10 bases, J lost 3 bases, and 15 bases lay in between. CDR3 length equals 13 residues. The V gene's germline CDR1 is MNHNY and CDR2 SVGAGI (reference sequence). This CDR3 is CAITRDMDTEAFF. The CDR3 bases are TGTGCCATTACCCGGGACATGGACACTGAAGCTTTCTTT.

CDR3 amino acids: CASSHDPAATGPNTDTQYF. The CDR3, as DNA: TGCGCCAGCAGCCACGATCCAGCCGCAACAGGCCCGAACACAGATACGCAGTATTTT. V usage is TRBV4-1 and J usage is TRBJ2-3, with a tentative D call TRBD1 (5 bases). This CDR3 region has 19 residues. Germline loops: CDR1 MGHRA, CDR2 YSYEKL. Deletions cut 3 bases from V and 2 bases from J, with 24 bases between.

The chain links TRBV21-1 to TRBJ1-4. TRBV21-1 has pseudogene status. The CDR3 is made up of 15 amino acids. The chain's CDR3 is CATPRGTPGGEKLFF. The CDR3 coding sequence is TGTGCCACCCCTCGAGGAACTCCAGGAGGTGAAAAACTGTTTTTT.

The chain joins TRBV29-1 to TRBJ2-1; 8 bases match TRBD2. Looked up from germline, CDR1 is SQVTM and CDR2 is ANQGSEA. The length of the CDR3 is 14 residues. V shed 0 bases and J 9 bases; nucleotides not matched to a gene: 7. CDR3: CSVEELAGIGEQFF. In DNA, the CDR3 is TGCAGCGTTGAAGAATTAGCGGGAATCGGTGAGCAGTTCTTC.

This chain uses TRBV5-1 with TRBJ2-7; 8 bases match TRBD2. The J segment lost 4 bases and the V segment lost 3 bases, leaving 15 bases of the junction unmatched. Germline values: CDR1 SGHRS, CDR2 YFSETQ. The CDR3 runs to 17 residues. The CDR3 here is CASSSRGLAGFGYEQYF. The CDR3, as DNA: TGCGCCAGCAGCTCTCGTGGGCTAGCGGGCTTCGGGTACGAGCAGTACTTC.

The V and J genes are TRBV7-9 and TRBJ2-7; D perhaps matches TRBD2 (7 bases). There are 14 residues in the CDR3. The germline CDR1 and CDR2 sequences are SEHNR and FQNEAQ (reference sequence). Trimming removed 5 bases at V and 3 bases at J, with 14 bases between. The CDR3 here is CASSPWGGNYEQYF. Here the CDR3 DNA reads TGTGCCAGCAGCCCCTGGGGGGGCAACTACGAGCAGTACTTC.

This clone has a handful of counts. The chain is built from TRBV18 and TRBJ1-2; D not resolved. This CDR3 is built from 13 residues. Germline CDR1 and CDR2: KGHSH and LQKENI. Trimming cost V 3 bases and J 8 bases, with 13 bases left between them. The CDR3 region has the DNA TGTGCCAGCTCACCGGAGACAAGGCTAGGCTACACCTTC. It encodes CASSPETRLGYTF. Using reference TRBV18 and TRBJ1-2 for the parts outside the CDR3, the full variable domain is NAGVMQNPRHLVRRRGQEARLRCSPMKGHSHVYWYRQLPEEGLKFMVYLQKENIIDESGMPKERFSAEFPKEGPSILRIQQVVRGDSAAYFCASSPETRLGYTFGSGTRLTVV.

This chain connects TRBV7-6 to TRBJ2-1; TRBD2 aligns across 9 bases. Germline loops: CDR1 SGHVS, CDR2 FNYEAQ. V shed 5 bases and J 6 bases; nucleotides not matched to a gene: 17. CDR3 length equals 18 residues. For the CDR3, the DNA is TGTGCCAGCAGCCGAATAGGACTAGCGAGCTCGGTCCTCAATGAGCAGTTCTTC. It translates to CASSRIGLASSVLNEQFF.

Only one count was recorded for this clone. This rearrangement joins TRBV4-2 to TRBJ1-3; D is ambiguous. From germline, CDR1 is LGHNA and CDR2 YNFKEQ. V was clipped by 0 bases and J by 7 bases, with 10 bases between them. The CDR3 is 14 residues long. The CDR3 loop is CASSQDKGGNTIYF. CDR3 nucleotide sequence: TGTGCCAGCAGCCAAGATAAGGGAGGCAACACCATATATTTT.

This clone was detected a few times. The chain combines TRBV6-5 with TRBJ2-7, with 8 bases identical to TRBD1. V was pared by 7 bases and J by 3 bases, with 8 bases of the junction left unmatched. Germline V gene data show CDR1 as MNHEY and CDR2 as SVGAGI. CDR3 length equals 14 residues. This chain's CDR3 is CASTGQGRYYEQYF. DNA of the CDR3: TGTGCCAGCACTGGACAGGGAAGGTACTACGAGCAGTACTTC.